The 23 T cell receptor beta chains below all came from one sample that was sequenced in a study of vaccination and CD4 T cells after COVID-19. Treatment given: approximately 10-day PBMC culture with coronavirus spike peptide pools or control peptides (ViraFEST assay). The antigens for these receptors are not known. The assay that was used to sequence DNA from cultured CD4+ T cells was the Oncomine TCR Beta short-read assay. MiXCR was run by TCRdb on the PCR reads, yielding one entry per CDR3 protein. The data contain about 3,200 distinct CDR3 sequences, 24% of them seen just once; the ten biggest clones take up around 55%. This material consisted of CD4+ T cells from blood, cultured in vitro, taken after SARS-CoV-2 vaccination. These receptors originate from a human donor who had recovered from COVID-19.

The CDR3 nucleotides are TGTGCCAGCAGTTACTCGGGACAGAGCTCCTACGAGCAGTACTTC. This gives the protein CASSYSGQSSYEQYF. This sequence joins TRBV6-5 and TRBJ2-7; 7 bases fit TRBD1. The trim removed 0 bases at V and 0 bases at J, leaving 2 bases unmatched. Germline CDR1 and CDR2: MNHEY and SVGAGI. There are 15 residues in the CDR3.

This clonotype has only a few counts. The chain joins TRBV20-1 to TRBJ2-6; D uncertain. V was pared by 5 bases and J by 0 bases, with 11 bases between. Germline CDR1 and CDR2: DFQATT and SNEGSKA (reference sequence). The CDR3 runs to 15 residues. CDR3 DNA: TGCAGTGCTTCTCAAACAGACTCTGGGGCCAACGTCCTGACTTTC. This codes for CSASQTDSGANVLTF.

This sequence joins TRBV11-2 and TRBJ2-5; D is ambiguous. V lost 1 base to trimming and J lost 7 bases, with 16 bases between them. Germline-derived CDR1 and CDR2 are SGHAT and FQNNGV. The CDR3 consists of 15 residues. The CDR3 DNA sequence: TGTGCCAGCAGCTTAGTCAGGAGTACACGCGGGACCCAGTACTTC. It specifies CASSLVRSTRGTQYF.

V and J are TRBV9 and TRBJ2-1; 10 bases align to TRBD1. V lost 0 bases and J lost 7; bases outside the gene matches: 4. Germline V CDR1 and CDR2: SGDLS, YYNGEE. CDR3 length equals 15 residues. CDR3 in DNA: TGTGCCAGCAGCGTAGGACAGGGGGCAATTAATGAGCAGTTCTTC. Protein sequence: CASSVGQGAINEQFF.

V gene TRBV20-1 combines with J gene TRBJ1-3; 8 nucleotides match TRBD1. The CDR3 covers 14 residues. V was pared by 6 bases and J by 2 bases, with 6 bases of the junction left unmatched. Germline CDR1 and CDR2: DFQATT and SNEGSKA (reference sequence). The CDR3 nucleotides read TGCAGTGCCCGACAGGGGACAACTGGAAACACCATATATTTT. As protein: CSARQGTTGNTIYF.

This rearrangement joins TRBV6-5 to TRBJ2-2, with a possible D match to TRBD1 (6 bases). V lost 4 bases and J lost 4, with 10 bases in between. CDR1 MNHEY and CDR2 SVGAGI come from the germline V gene. The CDR3 runs to 14 residues. The CDR3 loop reads CASSSQGSTGELFF. The CDR3 DNA is TGTGCCAGCAGTTCACAGGGAAGCACCGGGGAGCTGTTTTTT.

This clonotype was seen only once. The chain links TRBV20-1 to TRBJ2-2, with TRBD1 matching 8 bases. V dropped 0 bases and J dropped 3; count of bases not matched to a gene: 6. In germline, CDR1 is DFQATT, CDR2 SNEGSKA (reference sequence). This CDR3 comprises 16 residues. The CDR3 sequence is CSARDPGQGDTGELFF. Here the CDR3 DNA reads TGCAGTGCTAGAGATCCCGGACAGGGTGACACCGGGGAGCTGTTTTTT.

By share, this clonotype counts as medium-sized (0.01 to 0.1%). The genes are TRBV7-2 and TRBJ1-5, with 10 positions matching TRBD1. V lost 5 bases and J lost 5; bases outside the gene matches: 9. The CDR3 spans 16 residues. The germline gives CDR1 SGHTA, CDR2 FQGNSA. This CDR3 is CASSPPPGQGHQPQHF. In nucleotides, the CDR3 is TGTGCCAGCAGCCCTCCGCCGGGACAGGGGCATCAGCCCCAGCATTTT.

This clonotype was recorded at least ten times. The chain links TRBV20-1 to TRBJ1-2; 10 bases fit TRBD1. V gave up 3 bases and J gave up 8 bases; unmatched junction bases: 9. Germline CDR1 and CDR2: DFQATT and SNEGSKA (reference sequence). The CDR3 length is 14 residues. The CDR3 spells CSASDTGQGTGYTF. CDR3 DNA sequence: TGCAGTGCTAGCGACACGGGACAGGGGACCGGCTACACCTTC.

This clonotype has just a few counts. The chain combines TRBV28 with TRBJ2-1; maybe TRBD2 (7 bases). Germline-derived CDR1 and CDR2 are MDHEN and SYDVKM. The CDR3 contains 14 residues. V was trimmed by 3 bases and J by 10 bases, leaving 16 bases between them. The CDR3 DNA reads as TGTGCCAGCAGTTTGTTCGGGGGGCCAGGGGAGCAGTTCTTC. It translates to CASSLFGGPGEQFF.

Sample share makes this clonotype medium-sized. The chain joins TRBV24-1 to TRBJ2-7, with 9 bases lining up with TRBD1. Germline CDR1 is KGHDR and CDR2 is SFDVKD. J was trimmed by 1 base and V by 2 bases; bases with no gene match: 2. The CDR3 runs to 15 residues. CDR3 in DNA: TGTGCCACCAGTGATTATGGGACAGGGTCCTACGAGCAGTACTTC. Its protein product is CATSDYGTGSYEQYF.

There are many counts of this clonotype. V and J are TRBV20-1 and TRBJ1-2; D is perhaps TRBD1 (5 bases). The germline CDR1 and CDR2 sequences are DFQATT and SNEGSKA (reference sequence). The CDR3 has 16 amino acids. The V and J ends lost 6 bases and 4 bases respectively, with 24 bases between them. In DNA, the CDR3 is TGCAGTGCAACAGTCCCTGCGAGTGGGGGGGTCTATGGCTACACCTTC. Translating gives CSATVPASGGVYGYTF.

The V gene is TRBV6-1, the J gene TRBJ1-2; D gene ambiguous. The CDR3 is 14 amino acids. Trimming shortened V by 6 bases and J by 1 base, and 12 bases separated the two germline ends. Germline CDR1 and CDR2: MNHNS and SASEGT. The CDR3 nucleotides are TGTGCCAGCAGGGCGGGGAGCAATAACTATGGCTACACCTTC. This encodes CASRAGSNNYGYTF.

V gene TRBV28 combines with J gene TRBJ1-6; 7 bases are a match to TRBD1. Germline lookup yields CDR1 MDHEN and CDR2 SYDVKM. The CDR3 contains 16 residues. J was trimmed by 7 bases and V by 3 bases; bases with no gene match: 9. CDR3 in DNA: TGTGCCAGCAGTTTCTCACAGGGGACGGGAAATTCACCCCTCCACTTT. It specifies CASSFSQGTGNSPLHF. Full variable domain (remainder filled in from reference TRBV28 and TRBJ1-6): DVKVTQSSRYLVKRTGEKVFLECVQDMDHENMFWYRQDPGLGLRLIYFSYDVKMKEKGDIPEGYSVSREKKERFSLILESASTNQTSMYLCASSFSQGTGNSPLHFGNGTRLTVT.

This chain joins TRBV27 and TRBJ2-6; no clear D gene. The CDR3 is 18 residues long. The germline V and J ends were trimmed by 1 base and 0 bases, with 13 bases remaining between them. CDR1 is MNHEY and CDR2 is SMNVEV in the germline V gene (reference sequence). The CDR3 DNA follows: TGTGCCAGCAGTTTATTAAGGGCAGCAGTCTCTGGGGCCAACGTCCTGACTTTC. This translates into CASSLLRAAVSGANVLTF.

The V and J genes are TRBV27 and TRBJ1-2; maybe TRBD1 (5 bases). The CDR3 has 12 amino acids. Germline loops: CDR1 MNHEY, CDR2 SMNVEV (reference sequence). V lost 6 bases to trimming and J lost 9 bases, with 14 bases between them. The CDR3 DNA is TGTGCCAGCAGGTGGGCCGGGGGGAGCTACACCTTC. Translating it yields CASRWAGGSYTF.

This clonotype was counted a few times. V and J are TRBV11-3 and TRBJ2-1, with TRBD2 matching over 12 bases. Per germline, CDR1 SGHNT and CDR2 YENEEA. Unmatched junction bases numbered 5, after V lost 4 bases and J lost 7 bases. The CDR3 consists of 15 residues. This chain's CDR3 is CASSWTSGTPNEQFF. In DNA form, the CDR3 reads TGTGCCAGCAGCTGGACTAGCGGGACTCCAAATGAGCAGTTCTTC.

This chain joins TRBV6-1 and TRBJ2-7; D uncertain. This CDR3 contains 15 residues. CDR1 and CDR2 from the germline V gene are MNHNS and SASEGT. V lost 5 bases and J 0 bases, leaving 14 bases between the germline ends. CDR3 nucleotides: TGTGCCAGCAGTAGCAGGATTTTTGGCTCCTACGAGCAGTACTTC. It yields the protein CASSSRIFGSYEQYF.

This clonotype appeared a few times. This chain connects TRBV5-4 to TRBJ2-3; the D call may be TRBD1 or TRBD2 (5 bases each). Germline V lookup: CDR1 SGHNT, CDR2 YYREEE (reference sequence). This CDR3 contains 18 residues. Trimming removed 4 bases at V and 1 base at J, with 22 bases between. CDR3 nucleotides: TGTGCCAGCAGCCCCTCCTGGGCTAGAGGGGCACGCACAGATACGCAGTATTTT. Translation: CASSPSWARGARTDTQYF.

This clonotype turned up a few times. This sequence joins TRBV19 and TRBJ2-3; TRBD1 matches at 9 bases. The CDR3 consists of 15 residues. V lost 5 bases and J lost 2; bases outside the gene matches: 5. The germline gives CDR1 LNHDA, CDR2 SQIVND (reference sequence). The DNA for the CDR3 is TGTGCCAGTAGTGCATACAGGGGGCCCACAGATACGCAGTATTTT. Protein product: CASSAYRGPTDTQYF.

In its sample, this clonotype is medium-sized. The chain is built from TRBV6-2 or TRBV6-3 and TRBJ2-7; D ambiguous. CDR3 length: 14 residues. Trimming cost V 6 bases and J 4 bases, with 16 bases left between them. Germline V CDR1 and CDR2: MNHEY, SVGEGT. In DNA, the CDR3 is TGTGCCAGCAGCAACTCCTTAGACGGGTACGAGCAGTACTTC. It yields the protein CASSNSLDGYEQYF.

This chain joins TRBV4-3 and TRBJ1-5, with D perhaps matching TRBD1 (6 bases). CDR1 is LGHNA, CDR2 YSLEER, per germline. CDR3 length: 14 residues. V dropped 4 bases and J dropped 6 bases, with 13 bases sitting between them. CDR3 amino acids: CASSLELGAQPQHF. In DNA form, the CDR3 reads TGCGCCAGCAGCCTTGAGTTGGGGGCTCAGCCCCAGCATTTT.

This clonotype was seen more than once but under ten times. The chain links TRBV29-1 to TRBJ2-3, with TRBD2 matching 12 bases. Germline V lookup: CDR1 SQVTM, CDR2 ANQGSEA. J gave up 0 bases and V 3 bases, and 7 bases lay outside the gene matches. This CDR3 comprises 17 residues. The CDR3 DNA sequence: TGCAGCGTTGATATGCTAGCGGGGGGGCGGAGCACAGATACGCAGTATTTT. Translated, it gives CSVDMLAGGRSTDTQYF.